This T cell receptor (beta chain) was recorded in a study of T cells in Graves' hyperthyroidism and ophthalmopathy. The patients, who ranged from 18 to 65 in age, presented with newly diagnosed hyperthyroidism lasting under 2 months. For the diagnoses, clinical symptoms, serum thyroxine and TRAb, thyroid ultrasound and orbital computed tomography were used. TCR beta CDR3 regions were amplified from RNA. During a first-round RT-PCR of the TCR CDR3, the HTBI primer set was used. TCRdb re-derived calls from the multiplex PCR reads in MiXCR, one entry per CDR3 protein. This sample yields about 560,000 distinct CDR3 sequences, of which approximately 15% are seen a single time; about 17% belongs to the top ten. This CDR3 is built from 18 residues. Between the trimmed V and J ends, which lost 2 bases and 4 bases, there was a span of 21 bases. Germline CDR1 and CDR2: MNHEY and SVGEGT.

Sequencing was carried out using blood. This sequence joins TRBV6-2 or TRBV6-3 and TRBJ1-5; D not certain. The clonotype originates from a woman under 30 with Graves' hyperthyroidism. The CDR3 reads CASSYRPPGSWKNQPQHF. CDR3 sequence (DNA): TGTGCCAGCAGTTACAGGCCCCCAGGCTCCTGGAAAAATCAGCCCCAGCATTTT.